The next 27 T cell receptor beta chains were all read from a single sample in a study of spatial heterogeneity in lung cancer. Whole-study findings and limits: Expanded intratumoral alpha and beta TCR counts tracked tumor mutation counts.

From the 5' RACE reads, TCRdb called clonotypes with MiXCR, one entry per CDR3 protein. Found here are fewer than 6,000 distinct CDR3 sequences, 26% of them singletons; the top ten hold under 30%. The sample's time point: sample taken at primary tumor resection. These TCRs' antigens remain unknown. Source: lung tumor tissue, taken at surgery. The source of these receptors is a male donor with early-stage non-small cell lung cancer.

This clonotype rates as medium-sized. This chain uses TRBV28 with TRBJ2-7; no clear D. The CDR3 covers 15 residues. Trimming removed 7 bases from V and 0 bases from J, with 16 bases in between. Germline V gene data show CDR1 as MDHEN and CDR2 as SYDVKM. CDR3 in DNA: TGTGCCAGCACCCCCAGAGAGTACCCCTCCTACGAGCAGTACTTC. Amino acids: CASTPREYPSYEQYF.

This clonotype is termed medium-sized. The chain recombines TRBV20-1 with TRBJ2-4; 7 nucleotides match TRBD1. The CDR3 sequence is 15 residues long. With 0 bases clipped from V and 6 bases from J, the junction kept 8 bases outside the gene matches. The germline CDR1 and CDR2 sequences are DFQATT and SNEGSKA (reference sequence). CDR3 protein: CSARDPHRGLNIQYF. In nucleotides, the CDR3 is TGCAGTGCTAGAGATCCCCACAGGGGATTAAACATTCAGTACTTC.

This clonotype is categorized as large (0.1 to 1%). The chain combines TRBV29-1 with TRBJ1-4; 9 nucleotides agree with TRBD1. J gave up 5 bases and V 4 bases, and 8 bases lay outside the gene matches. This CDR3 has 15 amino acids. Germline V gives CDR1 SQVTM, CDR2 ANQGSEA. CDR3 bases: TGCAGCGTTGTTTCAACCGGGACAGGGAATGAAAAACTGTTTTTT. Its translation: CSVVSTGTGNEKLFF.

This chain joins TRBV29-1 and TRBJ2-1; D remains ambiguous. Trimming pared 2 bases from V and 7 bases from J, leaving 15 bases between. Germline assignment: CDR1 SQVTM and CDR2 ANQGSEA. CDR3 size: 14 residues. The CDR3 DNA is TGCAGCGTTGAAAAACGGTACAGTCCTAATGAGCAGTTCTTC. This translates into CSVEKRYSPNEQFF.

This clonotype ranks as medium-sized. This chain joins TRBV7-8 and TRBJ2-7; TRBD2 agrees at 11 bases. Looked up from germline, CDR1 is SGHVS and CDR2 is FQNEAQ. The CDR3 length is 16 residues. Losses at the gene ends were 5 bases for V and 0 bases for J; bases not matched to a gene: 6. Here the CDR3 reads CASSARLAGSSYEQYF. CDR3 DNA: TGTGCCAGCAGCGCCAGACTAGCGGGGAGCTCCTACGAGCAGTACTTC.

This clonotype is medium-sized. The chain is built from TRBV5-1 and TRBJ2-7; no clear D. CDR3 size: 13 residues. CDR1 is SGHRS and CDR2 is YFSETQ in the germline V gene. V was cut by 1 base and J by 2 bases, with 7 bases left in between. This CDR3 is CASSLTAPYEQYF. CDR3 nucleotides: TGCGCCAGCAGCTTGACAGCGCCCTACGAGCAGTACTTC. Complete variable domain (other parts from reference TRBV5-1 and TRBJ2-7): KAGVTQTPRYLIKTRGQQVTLSCSPISGHRSVSWYQQTPGQGLQFLFEYFSETQRNKGNFPGRFSGRQFSNSRSEMNVSTLELGDSALYLCASSLTAPYEQYFGPGTRLTVT.

This clonotype is medium-sized (0.01 to 0.1%) by share. The chain links TRBV12-3 or TRBV12-4 to TRBJ2-2, with D possibly called TRBD1 or TRBD2 (5 bases each). The CDR3 totals 15 residues. Trimming pared 3 bases from V and 3 bases from J, leaving 11 bases between. CDR3 protein: CASSFQGPYTGELFF. CDR3 coding DNA: TGTGCCAGCAGTTTCCAGGGACCTTACACCGGGGAGCTGTTTTTT.

This chain links TRBV11-2 with TRBJ2-4, with D perhaps being TRBD1 or TRBD2 (5 bases each). The V end was cut by 1 base, the J end by 5 bases, with 9 bases between. CDR3 length equals 14 residues. CDR1 is SGHAT, CDR2 FQNNGV, per germline. The CDR3 DNA is TGTGCCAGCAGCTTAGTACTGGGGGAAAACATTCAGTACTTC. It translates to CASSLVLGENIQYF.

At least ten counts were recorded for this clonotype. The rearrangement uses TRBV12-3 or TRBV12-4 and TRBJ1-4; the D is unclear. The CDR3 has 12 amino acids. V was pared by 6 bases and J by 5 bases, with 7 bases between. The CDR3 sequence: CASSPGNEKLFF. The CDR3 DNA follows: TGTGCCAGCAGCCCCGGAAATGAAAAACTGTTTTTT.

By sample fraction, this clonotype is medium-sized. V usage is TRBV7-3 and J usage is TRBJ2-1; 12 bases agree with TRBD2. The V gene's germline CDR1 is SGHTA and CDR2 FQGTGA. V gave up 2 bases and J gave up 9 bases; unmatched junction bases: 5. The CDR3 loop spans 15 amino acids. For the CDR3, the DNA is TGTGCCAGCAGCTTAGGTCTAGCGGGAGGGAGTGAGCAGTTCTTC. Encoded protein: CASSLGLAGGSEQFF.

The gene calls are TRBV9 and TRBJ2-1, with D perhaps given as TRBD1 or TRBD2 (5 bases each). Trimming took 3 bases from V and 9 from J, leaving 19 bases between them. Germline CDR1 SGDLS, CDR2 YYNGEE. The CDR3 spans 15 residues. CDR3 in DNA: TGTGCCAGCAGCGCGACCGGGACCCCGCTCGGTGAGCAGTTCTTC. It is translated as CASSATGTPLGEQFF.

This chain links TRBV7-2 with TRBJ2-1, with 9 bases matching TRBD2. Looked up from germline, CDR1 is SGHTA and CDR2 is FQGNSA. The CDR3 covers 15 residues. V shed 5 bases and J 4 bases; nucleotides not matched to a gene: 6. DNA for the CDR3: TGTGCCAGCAGCGCGGGACTAGCACCTTACAATGAGCAGTTCTTC. Translating gives CASSAGLAPYNEQFF.

This clonotype is medium-sized. The DNA of the CDR3 is TGTGCCAGCAGTGACCGGAAGAGGACGGCTGAAGCTTTCTTT. Its translation: CASSDRKRTAEAFF. This chain connects TRBV6-1 to TRBJ1-1; D is ambiguous. This CDR3 spans 14 amino acids. Per the germline V gene, CDR1 is MNHNS and CDR2 is SASEGT. Trimming took 3 bases from V and 6 from J, leaving 14 bases between them.

V is TRBV18 and J is TRBJ2-1; TRBD1 matches at 7 bases. There are 15 residues in the CDR3. V trimming: 2 bases; J trimming: 7 bases; junction bases outside the gene matches: 8. The germline CDR1 and CDR2 sequences are KGHSH and LQKENI. CDR3 protein: CASSPRGGEGNEQFF. The DNA for the CDR3 is TGTGCCAGCTCACCAAGAGGGGGCGAGGGGAATGAGCAGTTCTTC.

This clonotype is judged large. The rearrangement uses TRBV5-1 and TRBJ2-1, with 9 bases matching TRBD2. The CDR3 totals 16 residues. CDR1 SGHRS and CDR2 YFSETQ come from the germline V gene. After removal of 0 bases from V and 7 bases from J, the junction contained 8 bases not matched to a gene. As DNA, the CDR3 is TGCGCCAGCAGCTTGGTTGCGGGAGGGTTTTCTAATGAGCAGTTCTTC. It yields the protein CASSLVAGGFSNEQFF.

This clonotype is medium-sized within its sample. V is TRBV3-1 and J is TRBJ2-2, with TRBD2 as a possible D gene (5 bases). V lost 6 bases and J 4 bases, leaving 12 bases between the germline ends. This CDR3 comprises 14 residues. Germline V gene sequence: CDR1 LGHDT, CDR2 YNNKEL (reference sequence). This CDR3 reads CASSMIGVTGELFF. CDR3 nucleotide sequence: TGTGCCAGCAGTATGATCGGGGTCACCGGGGAGCTGTTTTTT. Filled out from reference TRBV3-1 and TRBJ2-2, the complete variable domain reads DTAVSQTPKYLVTQMGNDKSIKCEQNLGHDTMYWYKQDSKKFLKIMFSYNNKELIINETVPNRFSPKSPDKAHLNLHINSLELGDSAVYFCASSMIGVTGELFFGEGSRLTVL.

This clonotype occurred many times. CDR3 amino acids: CATSRDLLKGRVWTGGRNEQFF. The CDR3 DNA reads TGTGCCACCAGCAGAGATCTCCTCAAGGGCAGGGTGTGGACGGGAGGTCGCAATGAGCAGTTCTTC. The chain has TRBV15 and TRBJ2-1; TRBD2 agrees at 7 bases. V shed 0 bases and J 6 bases; nucleotides not matched to a gene: 26. Germline CDR1 reads LNHNV; CDR2 reads YYDKDF (reference sequence). The CDR3 covers 22 residues.

There are a few counts of this clonotype. This chain uses TRBV7-9 with TRBJ2-7; 13 bases are a match to TRBD2. V lost 5 bases and J lost 3; bases outside the gene matches: 10. The V gene's germline CDR1 is SEHNR and CDR2 FQNEAQ (reference sequence). The CDR3 is 17 residues long. CDR3 residues: CASSPKPGLAGFYEQYF. The DNA for the CDR3 is TGTGCCAGCAGCCCCAAGCCGGGACTAGCGGGATTCTACGAGCAGTACTTC.

This clonotype is termed medium-sized (0.01 to 0.1%). The chain is built from TRBV20-1 and TRBJ2-7; tentative D call: TRBD1 (6 bases). Deletions cut 6 bases from V and 4 bases from J, with 19 bases between. The germline V gene encodes CDR1 DFQATT and CDR2 SNEGSKA (reference sequence). This CDR3 has 14 amino acids. This CDR3 is CSALVGQSIYEQYF. The CDR3 coding sequence is TGCAGTGCCCTAGTCGGACAGTCCATTTACGAGCAGTACTTC.

This clonotype was observed at least ten times. The chain recombines TRBV18 with TRBJ1-1, with unresolved D. Trimming shortened V by 1 base and J by 4 bases, and 7 bases separated the two germline ends. Per the germline V gene, CDR1 is KGHSH and CDR2 is LQKENI. The CDR3 totals 13 residues. CDR3 bases: TGTGCCAGCTCACCACAGGGAGGCACTGAAGCTTTCTTT. Its protein product is CASSPQGGTEAFF. The full variable domain, in which reference TRBV18 and TRBJ1-1 provide the parts outside the CDR3, is NAGVMQNPRHLVRRRGQEARLRCSPMKGHSHVYWYRQLPEEGLKFMVYLQKENIIDESGMPKERFSAEFPKEGPSILRIQQVVRGDSAAYFCASSPQGGTEAFFGQGTRLTVV.

The V and J genes are TRBV20-1 and TRBJ2-7; tentatively, D is TRBD2 (7 bases). This CDR3 region has 15 residues. Germline V gene lookup returns CDR1 DFQATT and CDR2 SNEGSKA (reference sequence). V was pared by 2 bases and J by 2 bases, with 16 bases between. CDR3 amino acids: CSARYPGRGAYEQYF. For the CDR3, the DNA is TGCAGTGCTAGATACCCGGGGAGGGGGGCCTACGAGCAGTACTTC.

This clonotype was counted at least ten times. V is TRBV18 and J is TRBJ2-5; D is possibly TRBD2 (5 bases). The CDR3 is made up of 16 amino acids. V was cut by 2 bases and J by 4 bases, with 17 bases left in between. Per germline, CDR1 KGHSH and CDR2 LQKENI. CDR3 DNA: TGTGCCAGCTCACCAGAAACTATGTGGAGGAGAGAGACCCAGTACTTC. This sequence encodes CASSPETMWRRETQYF.

The gene calls are TRBV11-1 and TRBJ2-7; 8 nucleotides line up with TRBD2. CDR1 and CDR2 from the germline V gene are SGHAT and FQDESV (reference sequence). The J segment lost 6 bases and the V segment lost 2 bases, leaving 6 bases of the junction unmatched. This CDR3 region has 14 residues. CDR3 sequence (DNA): TGTGCCAGCAGCTTACGCGGCGGGAGGAGCGAGCAGTACTTC. Protein product: CASSLRGGRSEQYF.

This sequence joins TRBV12-3 or TRBV12-4 and TRBJ1-1, with 9 bases aligning to TRBD1. The junction had 9 bases not matched to a gene; V was cut back by 5 bases and J by 5 bases. The CDR3 covers 15 residues. In DNA, the CDR3 is TGTGCCAGCAGTCATACCACAGGGGGCAATACTGAAGCTTTCTTT. Its translation is CASSHTTGGNTEAFF.

This clonotype occurred a few times. The rearrangement joins TRBV7-3 to TRBJ2-6; no firm D call. The germline V gene has CDR1 SGHTA and CDR2 FQGTGA. The V end lost 1 base, the J end lost 0 bases, and 13 bases lay between the germline ends. This CDR3 is built from 18 residues. CDR3 DNA sequence: TGTGCCAGCAGCTTAAGCCAGGCTTCTTTCTCTGGGGCCAACGTCCTGACTTTC. Translation: CASSLSQASFSGANVLTF.

Relative to its sample, this clonotype is medium-sized (0.01 to 0.1%). The CDR3: CSVSRGEQFF. The CDR3 nucleotides are TGCAGCGTTTCGAGGGGTGAGCAGTTCTTC. The V call is TRBV29-1, the J call TRBJ2-1; D possibly matches TRBD1 or TRBD2 (5 bases each). Trimming stripped 5 bases from V and 9 bases from J, with 8 bases between. Germline CDR1 reads SQVTM; CDR2 reads ANQGSEA. The CDR3 has 10 residues.

This clonotype was seen a few times. The V and J genes are TRBV29-1 and TRBJ2-5; D remains unclear. This CDR3 is 10 amino acids long. Trimming shortened V by 6 bases and J by 6 bases, and 8 bases separated the two germline ends. Germline V lookup: CDR1 SQVTM, CDR2 ANQGSEA. Written as DNA, the CDR3 is TGCAGCGTGGATAAAAAGACCCAGTACTTC. Its protein product is CSVDKKTQYF.